This is a list of T cell receptor beta chains from one sample in a study of technical replicates of blood from a handful of donors. TCRdb's copy holds only in-frame clones and misses some; the assay was immunoSEQ multiplex PCR. The top ten hold about 0.23% of the sample, which has under 100,000 clones, around 94% seen once. Sample: T cells isolated from PBMCs. The receptors come from a human donor in good health. Each CDR3 is given with its conserved first and last residue. D genes are given only for firm matches. Some rows mark clone size as missing; the rest say once, few, many or name a class of expanded clone.

>TRBV4-2|TRBJ1-5|NA|NA
CASSQGGSQPQHF
TGTGCCAGCAGCCAAGGAGGGAGTCAGCCCCAGCATTTT
>TRBV5-1|TRBJ1-1|TRBD1|NA
CASRQGGNTEAFF
TGCGCCAGCAGACAGGGGGGGAACACTGAAGCTTTCTTT
>TRBV19|TRBJ1-1|NA|few
CASSIAGGVNTEAFF
TGTGCCAGTAGTATAGCGGGCGGGGTGAACACTGAAGCTTTCTTT
>TRBV6-5|TRBJ2-3|NA|NA
CASSPRYRDTQYF
TGTGCCAGCAGTCCCAGGTATCGGGATACGCAGTATTTT
>TRBV30|TRBJ2-2|NA|NA
CAWSGTAGELFF
TGTGCCTGGAGTGGGACAGCCGGGGAGCTGTTTTTT
>TRBV6-5|TRBJ1-3|TRBD1|NA
CASRKTGAGNTIYF
TGTGCCAGCAGGAAGACAGGGGCTGGAAACACCATATATTTT
>TRBV6-1|TRBJ1-1|TRBD1|NA
CASSIDRDTEAFF
TGTGCCAGCAGTATCGACAGGGACACTGAAGCTTTCTTT
>TRBV7-3|TRBJ1-2|NA|NA
CASSLNRYGYTF
TGTGCCAGCAGCTTAAATCGCTATGGCTACACCTTC
>TRBV2|TRBJ2-5|TRBD1|NA
CASSVGTGGQETQYF
TGTGCCAGCAGTGTTGGAACAGGGGGGCAAGAGACCCAGTACTTC
>TRBV5-4|TRBJ1-1|NA|NA
CASSRGAEIHAFF
TGTGCCAGCAGCCGCGGGGCAGAGATTCATGCTTTCTTT
>TRBV7-8|TRBJ1-3|NA|NA
CASSLAPGLNYQITSGNTIYF
TGTGCCAGCAGCTTAGCGCCCGGACTTAACTACCAAATTACCTCTGGAAACACCATATATTTT
>TRBV28|TRBJ2-7|NA|NA
CASSLWQEGSYEQYF
TGTGCCAGCAGTTTATGGCAGGAGGGTTCCTACGAGCAGTACTTC
>TRBV19|TRBJ2-2|NA|NA
CASSTIRLAGGGELFF
TGTGCCAGTAGTACGATAAGACTGGCCGGGGGCGGGGAGCTGTTTTTT
>TRBV18|TRBJ1-3|TRBD1|NA
CASSPRRGVGNTIYF
TGTGCCAGCTCACCACGCAGGGGGGTCGGAAACACCATATATTTT
>TRBV30|TRBJ2-7|NA|NA
CACKQSSYEQYF
TGTGCCTGTAAACAGAGCTCCTACGAGCAGTACTTC
>TRBV2|TRBJ2-2|TRBD1|NA
CASGGQGARTGELFF
TGTGCCAGCGGGGGACAGGGGGCTAGAACCGGGGAGCTGTTTTTT
>TRBV28|TRBJ2-7|NA|NA
CASSLYYEQYF
TGTGCCAGCAGCCTTTACTACGAGCAGTACTTC
>TRBV19|TRBJ2-1|TRBD1|NA
CASSTTGQGYNEQFF
TGTGCCAGTAGTACAACGGGACAGGGGTACAATGAGCAGTTCTTC
>TRBV11-3|TRBJ2-3|NA|NA
CASSLQGTVTDTQYF
TGTGCCAGCAGCCTACAGGGTACCGTCACAGATACGCAGTATTTT
>TRBV7-9|TRBJ2-3|NA|NA
CASLRGGDTQYF
TGTGCCAGCCTCAGGGGTGGGGATACGCAGTATTTT
>TRBV18|TRBJ2-4|NA|once
CASSPPQGSWEYF
TGTGCCAGCTCACCACCGCAGGGCTCTTGGGAGTACTTC
>TRBV10-3|TRBJ1-1|NA|NA
CAISVGEVTEAFF
TGTGCCATCAGTGTTGGGGAGGTCACTGAAGCTTTCTTT
>TRBV11-2|TRBJ2-3|TRBD2|NA
CASSLGTSGSTDTQYF
TGTGCCAGCAGCCTTGGGACTAGCGGTAGCACAGATACGCAGTATTTT
>TRBV29-1|TRBJ2-3|NA|NA
CSVLGLLSTDTQYF
TGCAGCGTTCTGGGGCTACTTAGCACAGATACGCAGTATTTT
>TRBV11-3|TRBJ2-3|TRBD2|NA
CASSRFSGGTDTQYF
TGTGCCAGCAGCCGTTTCAGCGGGGGCACAGATACGCAGTATTTT
>TRBV19|TRBJ1-2|NA|NA
CASNSYLDRYGYTF
TGTGCCAGTAACTCTTATTTGGACAGATATGGCTACACCTTC
>TRBV19|TRBJ2-1|TRBD1|NA
CASSFLGGLYNEQFF
TGTGCCAGTAGTTTCCTAGGGGGCCTCTACAATGAGCAGTTCTTC
>TRBV14|TRBJ2-1|TRBD2|NA
CASSQQASGSVTQFF
TGTGCCAGCAGCCAACAGGCTAGCGGGAGTGTAACACAGTTCTTC
>TRBV27|TRBJ2-7|TRBD2|NA
CASSLSIGGSPDEQYF
TGTGCCAGCAGTTTATCGATTGGCGGGAGCCCTGACGAGCAGTACTTC
>TRBV5-1|TRBJ2-3|NA|NA
CASSLPGEDTQYF
TGCGCCAGCAGCTTACCCGGGGAAGATACGCAGTATTTT
>TRBV28|TRBJ2-7|NA|NA
CASRPGLRVLQYF
TGTGCCAGTAGGCCGGGACTTCGAGTATTGCAGTACTTC
>TRBV27|TRBJ2-2|TRBD2|once
CASSSQRELAGELFF
TGTGCCAGCAGTTCGCAGCGGGAGTTGGCCGGGGAGCTGTTTTTT
>TRBV6-1|TRBJ2-3|TRBD2|NA
CASRLAGGTDTQYF
TGTGCCAGCAGGCTAGCGGGAGGCACAGATACGCAGTATTTT
>TRBV10-3|TRBJ1-1|TRBD1|NA
CAIGQGAITEAFF
TGTGCCATCGGTCAGGGGGCGATCACTGAAGCTTTCTTT
>TRBV11-2|TRBJ2-2|TRBD2|NA
CASSSRRVLSSGNTGELFF
TGTGCCAGCAGCTCAAGAAGAGTCTTGTCTAGCGGGAACACCGGGGAGCTGTTTTTT
>TRBV18|TRBJ2-7|NA|once
CASSPAQLYEQYF
TGTGCCAGCTCACCCGCACAGCTTTACGAGCAGTACTTC
>TRBV7-8|TRBJ1-5|NA|NA
CASSLRGNQPQHF
TGTGCCAGCAGCTTACGGGGTAATCAGCCCCAGCATTTT
>TRBV30|TRBJ1-6|TRBD1|once
CACSLTGGGSPLHF
TGTGCCTGCTCACTAACAGGGGGCGGTTCACCCCTCCACTTT
>TRBV5-1|TRBJ1-2|TRBD1|NA
CASSLDPGRGSGYTF
TGCGCCAGCAGCTTGGACCCGGGCAGGGGGTCTGGCTACACCTTC
>TRBV5-1|TRBJ2-7|NA|NA
CASSLDGTTYEQYF
TGCGCCAGCAGCTTGGACGGGACAACCTACGAGCAGTACTTC
>TRBV30|TRBJ2-1|NA|NA
CAWSTDSLPYNEQFF
TGTGCCTGGAGTACCGACAGTCTCCCCTACAATGAGCAGTTCTTC
>TRBV5-1|TRBJ1-1|NA|NA
CASSLKDGSTEAFF
TGCGCCAGCAGCTTGAAAGATGGTAGCACTGAAGCTTTCTTT
>TRBV11-1|TRBJ1-2|NA|NA
CASSLGRGNYGYTF
TGTGCCAGCAGCTTGGGGAGAGGGAACTATGGCTACACCTTC
>TRBV5-1|TRBJ2-2|NA|NA
CASSLNTGELFF
TGCGCCAGCAGCCTCAACACCGGGGAGCTGTTTTTT
>TRBV5-1|TRBJ2-5|NA|NA
CASSSGLQETQYF
TGCGCCAGCAGCTCGGGACTTCAAGAGACCCAGTACTTC
>TRBV19|TRBJ2-5|NA|NA
CASSRRDSQETQYF
TGTGCCAGTAGTCGCCGGGACTCCCAAGAGACCCAGTACTTC
>TRBV21-1|TRBJ2-2|NA|NA
CASSKALYLRENTGELFF
TGTGCCAGCAGCAAAGCGCTTTATTTACGCGAGAACACCGGGGAGCTGTTTTTT
>TRBV4-1|TRBJ2-5|NA|NA
CASSQGPSAETQYF
TGCGCCAGCAGCCAAGGACCTAGTGCAGAGACCCAGTACTTC
>TRBV4-2|TRBJ2-7|NA|NA
CASSQGAGRSYEQYF
TGTGCCAGCAGCCAAGGTGCGGGCCGCTCCTACGAGCAGTACTTC